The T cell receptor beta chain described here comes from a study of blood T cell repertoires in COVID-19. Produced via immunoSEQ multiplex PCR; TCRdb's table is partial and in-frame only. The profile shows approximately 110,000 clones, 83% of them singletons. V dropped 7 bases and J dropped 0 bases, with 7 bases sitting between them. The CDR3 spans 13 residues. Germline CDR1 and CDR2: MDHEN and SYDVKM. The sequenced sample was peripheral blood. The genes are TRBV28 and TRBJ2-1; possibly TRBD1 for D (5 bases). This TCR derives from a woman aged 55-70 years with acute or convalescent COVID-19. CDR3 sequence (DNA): TGTGCCAGCACTAGGGGCTCCTACAATGAGCAGTTCTTC. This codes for CASTRGSYNEQFF.